This is a list of T cell receptor beta chains from one sample in a study of blood T cells in healthy people across ages. TCRdb processed the 5' RACE reads anew with MiXCR; each CDR3 protein has one entry. The sample holds over 600,000 distinct CDR3 sequences, 40% to 50% seen once. The sample was blood. All receptors come from an elderly man in good health. CDR3s include the opening cysteine and the closing phenylalanine or tryptophan. Each record gives: J gene, D gene, clone size, V gene, CDR3 protein, CDR3 DNA. The D gene is left open where the match is weak. Clone size is stated in some rows and not others, as once, few, many or a class when expanded.

TRBJ1-2	-	-	TRBV12-3/TRBV12-4	CASTQQGRYGYTF	TGTGCCAGCACCCAACAGGGTAGATATGGCTACACCTTC
TRBJ2-1	TRBD2	few	TRBV7-2	CASSPGTRYNEQFF	TGTGCCAGCAGCCCCGGGACTAGATACAATGAGCAGTTCTTC
TRBJ1-4	-	many	TRBV6-2/TRBV6-3	CASMRSGFGEKLFF	TGTGCCAGCATGAGGAGCGGTTTCGGGGAAAAACTGTTTTTT
TRBJ2-1	TRBD2	few	TRBV7-9	CASSLVQRERDNEQFF	TGTGCCAGCAGCTTAGTTCAGCGGGAGAGGGACAATGAGCAGTTCTTC
TRBJ1-2	TRBD1	few	TRBV28	CASSLQDRVNGYTF	TGTGCCAGCAGTTTACAGGACAGGGTAAATGGCTACACCTTC
TRBJ2-3	-	-	TRBV7-9	CASSPWLADTQYF	TGTGCCAGCAGCCCCTGGTTGGCAGATACGCAGTATTTT
TRBJ1-1	-	few	TRBV5-1	CASSPGQPEVTEAFF	TGCGCCAGCAGCCCAGGACAGCCCGAGGTCACTGAAGCTTTCTTT
TRBJ2-3	TRBD1	once	TRBV7-2	CASSQGQGHTQYF	TGTGCCAGCAGCCAGGGACAGGGGCATACGCAGTATTTT
TRBJ2-5	-	many	TRBV6-5	CASQGGGGLPRTQYF	TGTGCCAGCCAAGGGGGCGGGGGCCTCCCAAGGACCCAGTACTTC
TRBJ2-2	TRBD2	many	TRBV9	CASSTRTSGGGELFF	TGTGCCAGCAGCACCCGTACTAGCGGGGGTGGGGAGCTGTTTTTT
TRBJ2-3	TRBD2	many	TRBV7-2	CASTKLAGEGSTQYF	TGTGCCAGCACCAAACTAGCGGGAGAAGGGAGTACGCAGTATTTT
TRBJ2-7	-	few	TRBV28	CASSLVRPSGYEQYF	TGTGCCAGCAGTTTGGTTCGGCCCTCGGGCTACGAGCAGTACTTC
TRBJ1-2	-	few	TRBV7-9	CASSPQGLGYGYTF	TGTGCCAGCAGCCCACAGGGACTGGGATATGGCTACACCTTC
TRBJ2-3	-	-	TRBV11-2	CASSQMRNRDLGDTQYF	TGTGCCAGCAGCCAAATGAGAAACAGGGATTTGGGAGATACACAGTATTTT
TRBJ1-6	TRBD1	-	TRBV5-5	CASSLQGMNSPLHF	TGTGCCAGCAGCTTACAGGGGATGAATTCACCCCTCCACTTT
TRBJ2-2	-	-	TRBV7-2	CASSLGFSTGELFF	TGTGCCAGCAGCTTGGGTTTCTCCACCGGGGAGCTGTTTTTT
TRBJ2-3	TRBD1	-	TRBV5-1	CASSRQGSSTDTQYF	TGCGCCAGCAGTCGACAGGGGTCTAGCACAGATACGCAGTATTTT
TRBJ2-7	-	-	TRBV6-6	CASSRDATYEQYF	TGTGCCAGCAGCCGGGACGCGACCTACGAGCAGTACTTC
TRBJ2-7	TRBD2	-	TRBV27	CASSTRLAGSEEQYF	TGTGCCAGCAGCACCCGACTAGCGGGATCTGAAGAGCAGTACTTC
TRBJ1-2	-	many	TRBV5-1	CASSLAFGYGYTF	TGCGCCAGCAGCTTGGCTTTTGGATATGGCTACACCTTC
TRBJ2-3	-	-	TRBV5-1	CASTPLGGRFVDTQYF	TGCGCCAGCACACCGCTAGGGGGGCGTTTTGTAGATACGCAGTATTTT
TRBJ2-2	-	-	TRBV20-1	CSARDAGDIANTGELFF	TGCAGTGCTAGAGATGCGGGGGACATCGCGAACACCGGGGAGCTGTTTTTT
TRBJ2-3	TRBD2	few	TRBV30	CAWEGTSGLTQYF	TGTGCCTGGGAGGGGACTAGCGGATTAACGCAGTATTTT
TRBJ2-7	-	-	TRBV4-1	CASSQPRRSYEQYF	TGCGCCAGCAGCCAGCCGCGGCGCTCCTACGAGCAGTACTTC
TRBJ1-2	-	-	TRBV11-2	CASSTDEANYGYTF	TGTGCCAGCAGCACCGACGAAGCTAACTATGGCTACACCTTC
TRBJ2-4	-	-	TRBV4-3	CASSYDTAREIQYF	TGCGCCAGCAGCTACGACACGGCTAGGGAGATCCAGTACTTC
TRBJ2-7	-	-	TRBV7-2	CASSPNRVLGTYEQYF	TGTGCCAGCAGCCCCAACAGGGTCTTAGGGACTTACGAGCAGTACTTC
TRBJ2-7	TRBD1	-	TRBV18	CASSPQGAYEQYF	TGTGCCAGCTCACCCCAGGGGGCTTACGAGCAGTACTTC
TRBJ2-1	TRBD1	few	TRBV6-2/TRBV6-3	CASSYRDRGRGWQFF	TGTGCCAGCAGTTACAGGGACAGGGGGCGAGGTTGGCAGTTCTTC
TRBJ2-2	-	-	TRBV6-4	CASSDRVYTGELFF	TGTGCCAGCAGTGACAGGGTCTACACCGGGGAGCTGTTTTTT
TRBJ2-2	-	-	TRBV5-1	CASTELRRAETGELFF	TGCGCCAGCACTGAACTGAGGCGGGCGGAGACCGGGGAGCTGTTTTTT
TRBJ1-5	-	many	TRBV2	CASRGGGNQPQHF	TGTGCCAGCCGGGGAGGAGGGAATCAGCCCCAGCATTTT
TRBJ2-7	TRBD2	-	TRBV6-2/TRBV6-3	CASRRLAAEGNEQYF	TGTGCCAGCAGACGACTAGCGGCCGAAGGTAATGAGCAGTACTTC
TRBJ1-6	-	once	TRBV4-3	CASSQDVAPDNSPLHF	TGCGCCAGCAGCCAAGACGTGGCGCCGGACAATTCACCCCTCCACTTT
TRBJ1-5	-	few	TRBV9	CASSPFGGNNQPQHF	TGTGCCAGCAGCCCCTTCGGAGGGAACAATCAGCCCCAGCATTTT
TRBJ1-4	-	few	TRBV6-5	CASGRFFSEKLFF	TGTGCCAGCGGGAGGTTTTTCAGCGAAAAACTGTTTTTT
TRBJ2-3	TRBD2	few	TRBV3-1	CASSLQRGSKDTQYF	TGTGCCAGCAGCCTCCAGCGGGGTAGCAAAGATACGCAGTATTTT
TRBJ2-3	TRBD2	many	TRBV5-1	CASSWTSGYTDTQYF	TGCGCCAGCAGCTGGACTAGCGGCTACACAGATACGCAGTATTTT
TRBJ2-1	TRBD2	-	TRBV20-1	CSALTSGSCNEQFF	TGCAGTGCTCTGACTAGCGGCTCCTGCAATGAGCAGTTCTTC
TRBJ2-3	-	many	TRBV27	CASSFGGADTQYF	TGTGCCAGCAGCTTTGGGGGCGCGGATACGCAGTATTTT
TRBJ1-2	-	few	TRBV7-6	CASSPRNGGYGYTF	TGTGCCAGCAGCCCCAGGAATGGTGGTTATGGCTACACCTTC
TRBJ1-1	-	few	TRBV7-2	CASSKEGMNTEAFF	TGTGCCAGCAGTAAGGAAGGCATGAACACTGAAGCTTTCTTT
TRBJ2-1	TRBD1	many	TRBV29-1	CSVRDRGFDNEQFF	TGCAGCGTCAGGGACAGGGGGTTCGACAATGAGCAGTTCTTC
TRBJ2-7	-	few	TRBV4-3	CASSQGRASYNEQYF	TGCGCCAGCAGCCAAGGGCGGGCCTCCTACAATGAGCAGTACTTC
TRBJ1-2	-	-	TRBV18	CASSPGLNYGYTF	TGTGCCAGCTCACCAGGACTAAACTATGGCTACACCTTC
TRBJ2-5	-	once	TRBV4-3	CASSQGWAATETQCF	TGCGCCAGCAGCCAAGGGTGGGCGGCTACAGAGACCCAGTGCTTC
TRBJ2-1	TRBD2	-	TRBV11-2	CASSLPTRTSGTRLNSYNEQFF	TGTGCCAGCAGCTTACCCACTCGGACTAGCGGGACTCGCCTGAATAGTTACAATGAGCAGTTCTTC
TRBJ1-1	-	many	TRBV29-1	CSGGLSGYTEAFF	TGCAGCGGTGGACTGTCAGGGTACACTGAAGCTTTCTTT